This TCR beta chain was retrieved from a study of human T cells and chemical hapten exposure. Germline-derived CDR1 and CDR2 are ENHRY and SYGVKD. CDR3 length: 14 amino acids. The junction had 5 bases not matched to a gene; V was cut back by 8 bases and J by 2 bases. The library gave individual cDNA molecules unique molecular identifiers. MiXCR, run by TCRdb on the reads, gives a single entry per CDR3 protein. The table lists 100,000 to 150,000 distinct CDR3 sequences, more than 8.5% of them singletons. The study extracted total RNA from unfractionated whole blood. The J gene is TRBJ2-2, the V gene TRBV10-3, with TRBD1 identical over 7 bases. The sequence came from a human donor in good health. Some clones in this sample may be carry-over from other donors' samples. The sequencing sample was made of whole blood. CDR3 sequence (DNA): TGTGCCATCCCGGGACAGATCAACACCGGGGAGCTGTTTTTT. Translation: CAIPGQINTGELFF.